Presented here are 10 T cell receptor beta chains from one specimen sequenced in a study of T cell responses to AZD1222 COVID-19 vaccine. This table comes from immunoSEQ multiplex PCR, and its TCRdb copy is limited to in-frame clones, with some not included. The sample lists about 110,000 clones; about nine tenths were seen once. This specimen consisted of peripheral blood, obtained 28 days after the second AZD1222 dose. Receptor source: an adult who received the AZD1222 COVID-19 vaccine.

This chain links TRBV9 with TRBJ2-5; tentative D call: TRBD2 (5 bases). This CDR3 contains 14 residues. The germline CDR1 and CDR2 sequences are SGDLS and YYNGEE. The V and J ends lost 4 bases and 5 bases respectively, with 15 bases between them. The CDR3 bases are TGTGCCAGCAGCCCGCGGGTCGATACGGAGACCCAGTACTTC. This translates into CASSPRVDTETQYF.

In its sample, this clone was seen once. The DNA for the CDR3 is TGCGCCAGCGGCCGAGGCGGGAGGGTTAATGAGCAGTTCTTC. Protein product: CASGRGGRVNEQFF. The chain is built from TRBV5-1 and TRBJ2-1; 9 nucleotides line up with TRBD2. The CDR3 spans 14 residues. V shed 7 bases, J shed 7 bases, and the junction held 9 bases outside the gene matches. Germline values: CDR1 SGHRS, CDR2 YFSETQ.

The chain carries TRBV19 and TRBJ1-1, with 10 bases that match TRBD1. Losses at the gene ends were 6 bases for V and 0 bases for J; bases not matched to a gene: 10. The CDR3 loop spans 17 amino acids. Germline CDR1 and CDR2: LNHDA and SQIVND (reference sequence). In nucleotides, the CDR3 is TGTGCCAGTAGCCCTAGGACAGGGGGAACAATGAACACTGAAGCTTTCTTT. Its protein product is CASSPRTGGTMNTEAFF.

The chain combines TRBV5-6 with TRBJ2-3; 8 bases agree with TRBD1. The CDR3 spans 16 residues. CDR1 is SGHDT, CDR2 YYEEEE, per germline. With V trimmed by 2 bases and J by 5 bases, 10 bases remained unmatched. The CDR3, as DNA: TGTGCCAGCAGCTTAGGGGCCAGGGGGCAGAAAGATACGCAGTATTTT. Its translation: CASSLGARGQKDTQYF.

The chain employs TRBV27 and TRBJ2-3, with D tentatively TRBD1 (5 bases). CDR1 is MNHEY, CDR2 SMNVEV, per germline (reference sequence). The CDR3 sequence is 15 residues long. The V end lost 5 bases, the J end lost 0 bases, and 12 bases lay between the germline ends. CDR3 DNA sequence: TGTGCCAGCAGTCCCGACAGCCTAAGCACAGATACGCAGTATTTT. Translation gives CASSPDSLSTDTQYF.

This chain joins TRBV2 and TRBJ2-1, with TRBD2 as a possible D gene (5 bases). Trimming left V 7 bases short and J 0 bases short, with 10 bases between. The germline gives CDR1 SNHLY, CDR2 FYNNEI. The CDR3 contains 14 residues. The CDR3 bases are TGTGCCAGCATCGGACTCGGCTCCTACAATGAGCAGTTCTTC. This gives the protein CASIGLGSYNEQFF.

The genes are TRBV4-3 and TRBJ2-3, with 7 bases identical to TRBD2. The length of the CDR3 is 15 residues. Germline V lookup: CDR1 LGHNA, CDR2 YSLEER. V shed 4 bases and J 5 bases; nucleotides not matched to a gene: 9. The CDR3 here is CASSPVGGVGDTQYF. As DNA, the CDR3 is TGCGCCAGCAGCCCAGTGGGAGGGGTTGGAGATACGCAGTATTTT.

V is TRBV18 and J is TRBJ2-5, with TRBD1 matching over 10 bases. CDR3 size: 17 residues. Germline V gene lookup returns CDR1 KGHSH and CDR2 LQKENI. The junction had 14 bases not matched to a gene; V was cut back by 6 bases and J by 4 bases. CDR3 sequence: CASSPAVDRGRRETQYF. In nucleotides, the CDR3 is TGTGCCAGCTCCCCTGCCGTAGACAGGGGGCGACGAGAGACCCAGTACTTC. Combining the CDR3 with reference TRBV18 and TRBJ2-5 gives the whole variable domain NAGVMQNPRHLVRRRGQEARLRCSPMKGHSHVYWYRQLPEEGLKFMVYLQKENIIDESGMPKERFSAEFPKEGPSILRIQQVVRGDSAAYFCASSPAVDRGRRETQYFGPGTRLLVL.

V is TRBV19 and J is TRBJ2-6; D perhaps matches TRBD1 (5 bases). The CDR3 sequence is 18 residues long. Germline V gene data show CDR1 as LNHDA and CDR2 as SQIVND (reference sequence). V was pared by 6 bases and J by 0 bases, with 18 bases between. The chain's CDR3 is CASSPQGSYDSGANVLTF. The CDR3 bases are TGTGCCAGTAGCCCCCAGGGCTCTTACGACTCTGGGGCCAACGTCCTGACTTTC.

The V and J genes are TRBV5-4 and TRBJ1-3, with D unresolved. V gave up 4 bases and J gave up 5 bases, with 16 bases separating them. Per the germline V gene, CDR1 is SGHNT and CDR2 is YYREEE (reference sequence). This CDR3 is 15 amino acids long. CDR3 sequence (DNA): TGTGCCAGCAGCCATTGGACCGAAGCCAGAAACACCATATATTTT. It specifies CASSHWTEARNTIYF.